These T cell receptor beta chains were read from a single sample in a study of cytomegalovirus exposure and HLA in healthy donors. Sequencing used immunoSEQ multiplex PCR; TCRdb keeps in-frame clones, though not all of them. There are approximately 190,000 clones in the sample; over 70% occur only once, and around 4% lies in the top ten. Sequencing input: PBMCs. Source of these receptors: a man in his fifties in good health and CMV-seronegative. Both conserved end residues are part of each CDR3. D genes are given only for firm matches. Expanded clones get a size class; other rows say once, few or many, or leave the size out.

>TRBJ2-7|TRBD1|TRBV27|.
TGTGCCAGCACTACCCAGGACAGGGGAGTAAGGTACGAGCAGTACTTC
CASTTQDRGVRYEQYF
>TRBJ1-5|.|TRBV7-8|.
TGTGCCAGCAGCTTTGGAGGGTTGGGCAATCAGCCCCAGCATTTT
CASSFGGLGNQPQHF
>TRBJ1-1|.|TRBV11-3|.
TGTGCCAGCAGCTTAAGCGGAGGTGAAGCTTTCTTT
CASSLSGGEAFF
>TRBJ1-1|TRBD1|TRBV5-1|once
TGCGCCAGCAGCCTTTCAGGGGGCTTAGGTGAAGCTTTCTTT
CASSLSGGLGEAFF
>TRBJ1-2|TRBD1|TRBV7-9|few
TGTTCCAGCAGCTCGACAGGGGGCCATGGCTACACCTTC
CSSSSTGGHGYTF
>TRBJ1-1|.|TRBV27|.
TGTGCCAGCAGTTTATTGAGGGTTAAGGACACTGAAGCTTTCTTT
CASSLLRVKDTEAFF
>TRBJ2-7|TRBD1|TRBV5-5|.
TGTGCCAGCAGCCCGGGGGACAGGCGGACCTACGAGCAGTACTTC
CASSPGDRRTYEQYF
>TRBJ1-1|.|TRBV5-6|.
TGTGCCAGCAGCTCCGGGGGGACGGCTCCAGCGACTGAAGCTTTCTTT
CASSSGGTAPATEAFF
>TRBJ2-3|TRBD1|TRBV5-8|.
TGTGCCAGCAGCTCTACCCCCGGGACAGGAAGCACAGATACGCAGTATTTT
CASSSTPGTGSTDTQYF
>TRBJ2-2|.|TRBV7-2|.
TGTGCCAGCAGCTTAGCGGGCCGGAACACCGGGGAGCTGTTTTTT
CASSLAGRNTGELFF
>TRBJ2-7|.|TRBV7-9|.
TGTGCCAGCAGCTCCCCCCGGGGGAAGGGAGAGCAGTACTTC
CASSSPRGKGEQYF
>TRBJ1-1|.|TRBV30|few
TGTGCCTGGAGCCGCCAGGTTAATGAAGCTTTCTTT
CAWSRQVNEAFF
>TRBJ1-3|.|TRBV5-4|.
TGTGCCAGCAGCTTGGATGCCAGAAACTCTGGAAACACCATATATTTT
CASSLDARNSGNTIYF
>TRBJ2-1|.|TRBV6-1|.
TGTGCCAGCAGTGAGAATGGCGGTAGTGACAATGAGCAGTTCTTC
CASSENGGSDNEQFF
>TRBJ1-2|.|TRBV4-2|once
TGTGCCAGCAGCCAAGATCCGAGTGGCTACACCTTC
CASSQDPSGYTF